Following are 16 T cell receptor beta chains from one sample sequenced in a study of blood T cell repertoires in COVID-19. Only in-frame clones appear in the TCRdb table, and some are missing; sequencing was by immunoSEQ multiplex PCR. The table records some 55,000 clones, roughly nine tenths of them present only once. The specimen sequenced was peripheral blood. The receptors were sampled from a human donor in a cohort sampled during active COVID-19.

A single count supports this clone. V and J are TRBV27 and TRBJ2-1; 8 nucleotides align to TRBD2. Germline CDR1 reads MNHEY; CDR2 reads SMNVEV (reference sequence). J was trimmed by 8 bases and V by 2 bases; bases with no gene match: 11. The CDR3 consists of 16 residues. The CDR3 coding sequence is TGTGCCAGCAGTTTAGGAACGGTGCTAGCGGGCGATGAGCAGTTCTTC. It is translated as CASSLGTVLAGDEQFF.

The CDR3 coding sequence is TGCGCCAGCAGCCAGGCTCCGCTCAGGACAGGTACTAGCACAGATACGCAGTATTTT. Amino acids: CASSQAPLRTGTSTDTQYF. The gene calls are TRBV4-3 and TRBJ2-3; 7 nucleotides agree with TRBD1. CDR1 is LGHNA, CDR2 YSLEER, per germline. With V trimmed by 3 bases and J by 0 bases, 15 bases remained unmatched. The CDR3 is 19 residues long.

The chain uses TRBV5-6 and TRBJ2-1, with TRBD2 identical over 12 bases. The germline CDR1 and CDR2 sequences are SGHDT and YYEEEE. V lost 0 bases, J lost 8 bases, and 6 bases stayed unmatched. The CDR3 length is 16 residues. CDR3 loop: CASSLASGGALHEQFF. CDR3 nucleotide sequence: TGTGCCAGCAGCTTGGCTAGCGGGGGGGCCCTACATGAGCAGTTCTTC. Full variable domain (remainder filled in from reference TRBV5-6 and TRBJ2-1): DAGVTQSPTHLIKTRGQQVTLRCSPKSGHDTVSWYQQALGQGPQFIFQYYEEEERQRGNFPDRFSGHQFPNYSSELNVNALLLGDSALYLCASSLASGGALHEQFFGPGTRLTVL.

The chain links TRBV18 to TRBJ1-1; D ambiguous. This CDR3 is 13 amino acids long. The V gene lost 3 bases and the J gene lost 2 bases, with 7 bases spanning the gap. Germline CDR1 and CDR2: KGHSH and LQKENI. This CDR3 reads CASSPGRNTEAFF. The CDR3, as DNA: TGTGCCAGCTCACCCGGGAGAAACACTGAAGCTTTCTTT. The entire variable domain, with the rest obtained from reference TRBV18 and TRBJ1-1, is as follows: NAGVMQNPRHLVRRRGQEARLRCSPMKGHSHVYWYRQLPEEGLKFMVYLQKENIIDESGMPKERFSAEFPKEGPSILRIQQVVRGDSAAYFCASSPGRNTEAFFGQGTRLTVV.

This chain links TRBV19 with TRBJ1-2; D is possibly TRBD1 (6 bases). The CDR3 is 14 residues long. Trimming took off 3 bases at V and 8 bases at J, with 16 bases between the two ends. Per germline, CDR1 LNHDA and CDR2 SQIVND (reference sequence). The CDR3 is CASSMGQGSRGYTF. CDR3 sequence (DNA): TGTGCCAGTAGTATGGGTCAGGGGTCCCGCGGCTACACCTTC.

This clone showed up just once. The chain joins TRBV3-1 (or the pseudogene TRBV3-2) to TRBJ2-7; possibly TRBD2 for D (5 bases). V shed 1 base and J shed 2 bases, with 15 bases lying between them. Germline V gene sequence: CDR1 LGHDT, CDR2 YNNKEL (reference sequence). This CDR3 region has 16 residues. The chain's CDR3 is CASSQAEGPSAYEQYF. The CDR3 DNA reads as TGTGCCAGCAGCCAAGCCGAGGGCCCTTCGGCCTACGAGCAGTACTTC.

This clone was seen just once. This sequence joins TRBV10-3 and TRBJ1-5; D is ambiguous. This CDR3 has 12 amino acids. The germline V and J ends were trimmed by 11 bases and 3 bases, with 11 bases remaining between them. Germline V gene sequence: CDR1 ENHRY, CDR2 SYGVKD. As DNA, the CDR3 is TGTGCCTGCGGGAGCGACAATCAGCCCCAGCATTTT. It yields the protein CACGSDNQPQHF.

The genes are TRBV4-3 and TRBJ1-3; TRBD1 matches at 10 bases. The CDR3 loop spans 17 amino acids. CDR1 is LGHNA, CDR2 YSLEER, per germline. Trimming at V came to 3 bases and at J to 7 bases, leaving 12 bases not matched to a gene. The CDR3 sequence is CASSHEMTGGAWNTIYF. The CDR3 bases are TGCGCCAGCAGCCATGAGATGACAGGGGGCGCGTGGAACACCATATATTTT.

This clone was counted only a few times. J is TRBJ1-5 and V is TRBV6-5, with 9 bases matching TRBD1. V shed 8 bases and J 4 bases; nucleotides not matched to a gene: 3. Germline V gives CDR1 MNHEY, CDR2 SVGAGI. The length of the CDR3 is 13 residues. The CDR3 protein is CASRGTGNQPQHF. CDR3 nucleotides: TGTGCCAGCCGCGGGACAGGGAATCAGCCCCAGCATTTT.

The chain uses TRBV5-5 and TRBJ2-7; D gene unclear. Germline CDR1 and CDR2: SGHKS and YYEKEE (reference sequence). This CDR3 spans 15 amino acids. V was trimmed by 3 bases and J by 3 bases, leaving 16 bases between them. CDR3 amino acids: CASSSRFTPNYEQYV. The CDR3 nucleotides read TGTGCCAGCAGCTCCAGGTTCACTCCCAACTACGAGCAGTACGTC.

A single count supports this clone. The chain recombines TRBV6-2 or TRBV6-3 with TRBJ1-2; D unclear. The CDR3 totals 15 residues. Germline loops: CDR1 MNHEY, CDR2 SVGEGT. Trimming left V 5 bases short and J 0 bases short, with 13 bases between. DNA for the CDR3: TGTGCCAGCAGTATCACAGCCGACGCTAACTATGGCTACACCTTC. It is translated as CASSITADANYGYTF.

This rearrangement joins TRBV9 to TRBJ2-1; TRBD1 agrees at 7 bases. With 3 bases clipped from V and 15 bases from J, the junction kept 9 bases outside the gene matches. CDR3 length: 12 amino acids. In germline, CDR1 is SGDLS, CDR2 YYNGEE. CDR3 protein: CASSDIQGVGFF. In DNA, the CDR3 is TGTGCCAGCAGCGATATTCAGGGGGTCGGGTTCTTC.

The V and J genes are TRBV28 and TRBJ1-2; D is possibly TRBD1 (5 bases). Germline V CDR1 and CDR2: MDHEN, SYDVKM. Trimming removed 5 bases from V and 3 bases from J, with 7 bases in between. There are 12 residues in the CDR3. This CDR3 reads CASSPGHYGYTF. The CDR3 nucleotides read TGTGCCAGCAGTCCAGGGCACTATGGCTACACCTTC.

This rearrangement joins TRBV7-2 to TRBJ1-4; D ambiguous. The CDR3 runs to 16 residues. Trimming stripped 5 bases from V and 0 bases from J, with 13 bases between. Per germline, CDR1 SGHTA and CDR2 FQGNSA. The CDR3 loop is CASSVGSRATNEKLFF. The CDR3 nucleotides are TGTGCCAGCAGCGTAGGGAGTCGCGCAACTAATGAAAAACTGTTTTTT. The variable domain in full, with the rest retrieved from reference TRBV7-2 and TRBJ1-4, is GAGVSQSPSNKVTEKGKDVELRCDPISGHTALYWYRQSLGQGLEFLIYFQGNSAPDKSGLPSDRFSAERTGGSVSTLTIQRTQQEDSAVYLCASSVGSRATNEKLFFGSGTQLSVL.

The chain has TRBV7-6 and TRBJ2-1; maybe TRBD2 (5 bases). The CDR3 covers 13 residues. Per germline, CDR1 SGHVS and CDR2 FNYEAQ. V was clipped by 4 bases and J by 8 bases, with 12 bases between them. Here the CDR3 reads CASSSPPGDEQFF. The CDR3 DNA follows: TGTGCCAGCAGCTCCCCTCCCGGGGATGAGCAGTTCTTC.

The rearrangement links TRBV18 to TRBJ2-1, with 12 bases fitting TRBD1. Germline CDR1 is KGHSH and CDR2 is LQKENI. J gave up 15 bases and V 6 bases, and 12 bases lay outside the gene matches. The CDR3 spans 14 residues. The CDR3 DNA reads as TGTGCCAGCTCGACGGGACAGGGGGCTACGGCCCGGTTCTTC. This encodes CASSTGQGATARFF.